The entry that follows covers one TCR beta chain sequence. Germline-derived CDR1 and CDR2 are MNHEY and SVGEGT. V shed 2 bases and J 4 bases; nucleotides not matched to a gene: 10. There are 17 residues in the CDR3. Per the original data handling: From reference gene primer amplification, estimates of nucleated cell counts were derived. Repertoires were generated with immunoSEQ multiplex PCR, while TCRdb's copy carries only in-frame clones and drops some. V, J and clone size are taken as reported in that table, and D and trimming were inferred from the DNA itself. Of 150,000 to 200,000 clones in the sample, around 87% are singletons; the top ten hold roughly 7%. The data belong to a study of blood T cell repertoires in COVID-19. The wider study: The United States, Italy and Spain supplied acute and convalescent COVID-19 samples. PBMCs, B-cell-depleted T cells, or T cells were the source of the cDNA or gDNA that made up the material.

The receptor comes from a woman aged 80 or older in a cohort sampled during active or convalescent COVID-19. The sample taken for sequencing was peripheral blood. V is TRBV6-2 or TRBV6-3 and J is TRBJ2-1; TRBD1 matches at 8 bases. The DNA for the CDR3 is TGTGCCAGCAGTTACGGGTTCGGGGACAGGTTTTACAATGAGCAGTTCTTC. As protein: CASSYGFGDRFYNEQFF.